Below, one T cell receptor (beta chain) is given with its context. Its antigen is not yet known. Base qualities are not provided; no much larger clone lies one nucleotide away. The V and J ends are trimmed by 2 bases and 3 bases, leaving 14 bases between them. Counted from cysteine to phenylalanine, this CDR3 has 16 amino acids. Only the CDR3 part of the read is kept: 48 bases, read in frame from the first base. Sequences SGHRS (CDR1) and YFSETQ (CDR2) are obtained from the germline V gene. The library was obtained by the immunoSEQ multiplex PCR assay. The multiplex PCR relied on a mix of 60 forward primers for TCR Vbeta segments and 13 reverse primers for TCR Jbeta segments. A multiplex PCR assay on genomic DNA amplified the CDR3 region of rearranged TCR beta genes. Amplified TCR beta libraries were sequenced as 87-base-pair reads on the Illumina HiSeq System. On the authors' methods: A later analysis counted about 76 million unique TCR beta chains across the roughly 700 repertoires, and 9 million to 14 million of these chains were shared by at least two donors. Raw reads were error-corrected and collapsed into unique sequences with a nearest-neighbor algorithm that merged closely related sequences to remove PCR and sequencing errors. V, D and J gene segments were assigned by aligning CDR3 sequences to IMGT reference sequences. For a sequence to be retained, a match of at least six nucleotides to both a V gene segment and a J gene segment was required. A rearrangement was called productive if the CDR3 had no stop codons and remained in frame with V and J, and every other rearrangement was called non-productive. Following IMGT convention, CDR3 was defined as the stretch from the second conserved V-encoded cysteine to the conserved J-encoded phenylalanine. The earlier analysis of 500 to 650 of the donors excluded any sequence lacking an unambiguous match to a single V gene segment. An earlier analysis of a few hundred of the donors classified V segments as functional when productive rearrangements were above 56.7% and as segregating when the standard deviation between donors was above 5%. A statistical classification framework was built to diagnose cytomegalovirus status from the catalog of TCR beta chain sequences. In a later analysis, TCR nucleotide sequences were compared against IMGT/GENE-DB human TR gene sequences so that V and J genes could be assigned. The TCRdist pipeline was used in a later analysis to assign CDR3 sequences and most-parsimonious VDJ recombination scenarios. In a later analysis, each TCR beta chain was defined by its CDR3 amino acid sequence together with its V-gene family, and reads lacking a unique V-gene family were excluded. In a later analysis, approximately 640 highly shared, low-generation-probability nucleotide sequences were removed to address suspected cross-contamination and a sequencing artifact. In a later analysis, a clonal expansion index for each public chain was calculated from normalized within-repertoire ranks of inferred template counts. In a later analysis, generation probabilities were computed using a VDJ recombination model fitted to out-of-frame rearrangements, and the results were checked against IGoR. In a later analysis, hypergeometric tests were used to score TCR-TCR, TCR-HLA and TCR-CMV co-occurrence, with a repertoire-size bias correction applied to TCR pairs. To estimate false discovery rates, a later analysis permuted the HLA or CMV assignments 20 times. In a later analysis, co-occurring TCRs were grouped using DBSCAN, and TCRdist sequence similarity was added for clustering within HLA-allele-positive subsets. Repertoires with fewer than 30,000 or more than 120,000 public chains, plus five repertoires with anomalous nucleotide sharing, were excluded from co-occurrence clustering. In TCRdb, the immuneACCESS table is reduced to in-frame sequences with V and J assigned. These tables do not hold every clone; where another copy was compared, an unresolved V gene accounts for under half, and the others remain unexplained. V and J calls and clone size are as listed in that table; D and trimming were resolved from the DNA. The sample records around 40,000 clones, about 90% of which are singletons. In total, the top ten clones hold 6.5% to 9.5% of the sample.

The data derive from a study of cytomegalovirus exposure and HLA in healthy donors (dated by TCRdb to the late 2010s). Background for the entire study: An earlier analysis of about 560 of the donors reported 250 to 300 Gb of sequence data and about 120 million unique TCR beta sequences obtained from around 190 million T cells. Genome-wide SNP genotypes for about three fifths of the roughly 700 donors were used in a later genetic analysis, which treated that subset as a discovery cohort. HLA typing covered class I and class II loci at four-digit resolution. Typing coverage differed by locus: A, B, C, DRB1 and DQB1 were typed in roughly 620-630 donors, DQA1 in 500 to 550, DPA1 in roughly 590, and DPB1 in 450 to 480. Among roughly 400 genotyped donors of the cohort, an average of approximately 240,000 unique TCR beta nucleotide sequences were sequenced per donor, 15% to 20% of them non-productive. Every repertoire in the discovery cohort had been generated on one and the same sequencing platform. To predict cytomegalovirus infection status, the study combined high-throughput TCR immunosequencing, statistical association of individual TCRs with disease status, and machine learning. Of the approximately 370 genotyped donors, less than 90% were placed in the genetic ancestry cluster associated with self-reported Caucasian donors. Because of strong linkage in the cohort, four or five DR-DQ haplotypes were treated as single units for association and clustering. Using immunosequencing, the study profiled T cell repertoires from 666 subjects and related those repertoires to cytomegalovirus serostatus. Along with the approximately 620-subject first cohort, a separate validation cohort of roughly 110 different subjects was used. Donor age, sex, ethnicity and CMV serostatus were compiled together with the repertoire data. Approximately 310 gigabases of sequencing data and tens of millions of unique TCR sequences were included in an early release covering around 650 HLA-typed donors. A later analysis re-examined previously published TCR beta repertoires from just over 650 donors and added high-resolution HLA genotyping to investigate patterns of TCR occurrence. Rather than drawing on any new phenotypic data, the later analysis identified candidate immune exposures from TCR beta sequences and the way those sequences occurred across donors. The study aimed to test whether signatures of past pathogen exposure could be identified by cataloging public T cell receptors. An earlier analysis of 587 of the donors used high-throughput TCR beta sequencing to judge whether each TCR beta V gene segment behaved as functional or pseudogenic.

Findings and caveats that apply to the study as a whole: Correlated functional status among segregating V segments might be attributable to linkage disequilibrium, but an unknown experimental factor could not be ruled out. In a later analysis, HLA-associated TCR beta chains showed more clonal expansion and lower generation probabilities than non-associated chains that were equally common. Compared with the 666-donor mean, donors in an Asian-associated ancestry cluster had fewer N-insertions in productive TCRs, according to a later genetic analysis. Only TCR beta chains were sequenced in this cohort, and the absence of alpha or paired-chain data limited detectable features. In a later analysis, most CMV-associated TCR beta chains were found to appear HLA-restricted, with HLA associations seemingly driven largely by CMV exposure. Immune exposure information for the cohort was limited to CMV serostatus. A later analysis reported that several top co-occurrence clusters appeared linked to parvovirus B19, influenza, CMV and Epstein-Barr virus. A few of the identified cytomegalovirus-associated TCR beta chains were confirmed in vitro to be specific for cytomegalovirus antigens. The study gave a list of more than 150 TCR beta chains associated with cytomegalovirus. The classifier was reported to diagnose cytomegalovirus status with high specificity and sensitivity in both the original and validation cohorts. Most TCR sequences were observed very rarely across donors, whereas some public TCRs were present in many individuals. In a later genetic analysis, a missense DCLRE1C variant was associated with V-gene and J-gene trimming of TCR beta chains, and the association was replicated in an independent cohort. At a false discovery rate of 0.05, a later analysis linked under 20,000 TCR beta sequences to specific HLA alleles. Some IMGT-functional V segments, including TRBV6-2 and TRBV6-3, could not be distinguished by the 87-base-pair reads and were therefore excluded. Because some donors lacked HLA typing at each locus, the association tests relied only on the typed subset. A further reported finding was that TCR beta sequences accurately predicted the HLA-A and HLA-B alleles for most subjects in the first cohort. It was suggested by the authors that the approach could potentially be generalized to other disease states and immunological phenotypes. Sequencing depth was assumed to be roughly uniform across donors in the presence/absence analyses, though that assumption may not hold. A group of highly shared sequence variants was considered likely to be a technical artifact of the sequencing pipeline. Strong co-occurrence of HLA alleles, especially DR and DQ, made assigning TCR associations to individual alleles difficult. An earlier analysis of around 500 of the donors showed that most TCR beta V segments appeared in productive rearrangements either about 87% or about 30% of the time, which broadly matched IMGT annotations. Over 15 rarely observed V segments, including chromosome 9 orphons, were excluded from the earlier analysis of about 500 of the donors because counts were too low. In a later analysis, the rate of TCR association differed among HLA loci, with DRB1 alleles having the most associated TCRs and HLA-C alleles having the fewest.

The cohort was made up of about 610 healthy bone marrow donors. At the time of sampling, all cohort members were nominally healthy, though unrecorded immune exposures were likely present. The donor was CMV seropositive and belonged to the group of more than 250 seropositive cohort members. A peripheral blood sample was provided by each donor, and peripheral blood mononuclear cells were used for TCR beta sequencing. The Qiagen DNeasy Blood Extraction Kit was used to extract genomic DNA from the blood cell samples. The specimen was PBMCs. This receptor was obtained from a woman between 40 and 50 years old in good health and CMV-seropositive. The V and J segments used are TRBV5-1 and TRBJ1-4; possibly the D gene is TRBD1, per 6 matching bases. The DNA is as follows: TGCGCCAGCAGCTTAGGGGGAAGCGGATCTAATGAAAAACTGTTTTTT. Translated, this is CASSLGGSGSNEKLFF.